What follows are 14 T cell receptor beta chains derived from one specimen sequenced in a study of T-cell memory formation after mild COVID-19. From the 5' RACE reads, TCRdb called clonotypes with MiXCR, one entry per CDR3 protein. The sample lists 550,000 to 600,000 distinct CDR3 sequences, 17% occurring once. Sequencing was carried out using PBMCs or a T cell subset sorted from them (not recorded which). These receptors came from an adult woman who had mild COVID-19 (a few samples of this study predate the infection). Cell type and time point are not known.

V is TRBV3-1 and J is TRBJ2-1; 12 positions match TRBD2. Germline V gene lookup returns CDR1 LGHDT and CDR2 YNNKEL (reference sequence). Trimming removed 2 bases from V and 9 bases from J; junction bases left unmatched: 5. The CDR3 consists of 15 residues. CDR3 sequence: CASSQQLAGGGEQFF. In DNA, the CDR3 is TGTGCCAGCAGCCAACAACTAGCGGGGGGTGGTGAGCAGTTCTTC.

In DNA, the CDR3 is TGTGCCAGCAGTTTCCCCAGACAGGCCCAGGAGGTCCAAGAGACCCAGTACTTC. Residues: CASSFPRQAQEVQETQYF. The chain recombines TRBV28 with TRBJ2-5; D might be TRBD1 (6 bases). The V gene lost 3 bases and the J gene lost 1 base, with 21 bases spanning the gap. The CDR3 sequence is 18 residues long. Germline V lookup: CDR1 MDHEN, CDR2 SYDVKM.

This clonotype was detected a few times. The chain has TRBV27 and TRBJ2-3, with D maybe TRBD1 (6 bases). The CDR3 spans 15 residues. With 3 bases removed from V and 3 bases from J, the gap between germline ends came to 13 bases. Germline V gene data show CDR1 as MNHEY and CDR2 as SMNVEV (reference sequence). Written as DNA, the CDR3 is TGTGCCAGCAGTTTCCAGGGAAGGGGGACAGATACGCAGTATTTT. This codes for CASSFQGRGTDTQYF.

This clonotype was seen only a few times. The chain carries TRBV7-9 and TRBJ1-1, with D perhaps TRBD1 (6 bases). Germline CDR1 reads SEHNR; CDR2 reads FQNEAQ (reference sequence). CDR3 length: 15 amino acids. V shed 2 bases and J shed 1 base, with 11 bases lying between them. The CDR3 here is CASSLPRTANTEAFF. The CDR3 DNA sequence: TGTGCCAGCAGCTTACCCCGGACAGCGAACACTGAAGCTTTCTTT.

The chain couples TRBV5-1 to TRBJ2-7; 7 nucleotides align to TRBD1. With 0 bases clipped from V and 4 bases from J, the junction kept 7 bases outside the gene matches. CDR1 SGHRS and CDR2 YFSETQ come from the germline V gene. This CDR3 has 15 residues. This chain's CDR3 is CASSLGRQGVYEQYF. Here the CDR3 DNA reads TGCGCCAGCAGCTTGGGTCGGCAGGGGGTTTACGAGCAGTACTTC.

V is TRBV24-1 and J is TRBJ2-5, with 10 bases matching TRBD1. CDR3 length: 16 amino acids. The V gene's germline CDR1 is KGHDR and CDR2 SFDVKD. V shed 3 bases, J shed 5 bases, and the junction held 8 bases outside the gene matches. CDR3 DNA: TGTGCCACCAGTGATCTGACAGGGGGCGGCGGTGAGACCCAGTACTTC. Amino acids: CATSDLTGGGGETQYF.

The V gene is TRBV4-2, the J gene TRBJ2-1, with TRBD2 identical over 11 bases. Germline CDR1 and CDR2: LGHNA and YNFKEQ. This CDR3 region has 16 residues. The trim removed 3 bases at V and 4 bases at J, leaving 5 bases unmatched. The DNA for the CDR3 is TGTGCCAGCAGCCAGGAGACTAGCGGGGCTTACAATGAGCAGTTCTTC. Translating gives CASSQETSGAYNEQFF.

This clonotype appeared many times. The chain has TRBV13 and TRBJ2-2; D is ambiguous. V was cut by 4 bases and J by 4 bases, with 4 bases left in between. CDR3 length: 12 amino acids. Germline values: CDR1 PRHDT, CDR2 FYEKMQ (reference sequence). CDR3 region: CASSSFTGELFF. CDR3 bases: TGTGCCAGCAGCTCCTTCACCGGGGAGCTGTTTTTT.

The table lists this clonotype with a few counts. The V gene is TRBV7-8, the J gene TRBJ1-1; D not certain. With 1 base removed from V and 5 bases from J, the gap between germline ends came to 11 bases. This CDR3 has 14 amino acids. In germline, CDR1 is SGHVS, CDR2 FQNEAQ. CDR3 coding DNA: TGTGCCAGCAGCTTAGGGGGTTTCAGGACTGAAGCTTTCTTT. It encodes CASSLGGFRTEAFF.

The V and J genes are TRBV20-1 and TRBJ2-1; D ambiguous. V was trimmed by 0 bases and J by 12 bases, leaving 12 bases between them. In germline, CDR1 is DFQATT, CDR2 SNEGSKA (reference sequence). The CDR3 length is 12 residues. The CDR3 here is CSARDGGVTQFF. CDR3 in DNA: TGCAGTGCTAGAGATGGCGGTGTCACGCAGTTCTTC.

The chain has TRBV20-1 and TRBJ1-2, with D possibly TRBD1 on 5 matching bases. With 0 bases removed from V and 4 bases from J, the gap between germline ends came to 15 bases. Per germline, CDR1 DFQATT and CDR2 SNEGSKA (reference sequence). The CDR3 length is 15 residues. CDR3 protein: CSARDMGRGTYGYTF. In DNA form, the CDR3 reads TGCAGTGCTAGAGATATGGGGAGGGGTACCTATGGCTACACCTTC.

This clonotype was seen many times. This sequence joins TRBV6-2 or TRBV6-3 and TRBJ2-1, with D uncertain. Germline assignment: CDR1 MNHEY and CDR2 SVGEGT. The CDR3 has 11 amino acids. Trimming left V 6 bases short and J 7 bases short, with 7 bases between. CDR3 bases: TGTGCCAGCAGCCCGCTAAATGAGCAGTTCTTC. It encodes CASSPLNEQFF.

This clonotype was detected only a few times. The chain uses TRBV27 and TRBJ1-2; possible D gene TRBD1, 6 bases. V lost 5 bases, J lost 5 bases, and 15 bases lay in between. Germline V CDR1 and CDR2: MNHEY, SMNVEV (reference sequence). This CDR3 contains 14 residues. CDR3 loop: CASSRSRTDYGYTF. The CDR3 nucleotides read TGTGCCAGCAGTCGATCTCGGACAGATTATGGCTACACCTTC.

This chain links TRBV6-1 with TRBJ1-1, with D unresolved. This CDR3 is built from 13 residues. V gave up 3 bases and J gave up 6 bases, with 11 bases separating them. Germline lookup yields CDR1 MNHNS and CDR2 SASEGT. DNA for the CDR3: TGTGCCAGCAGTGATCCCATCCTCTCTGAAGCTTTCTTT. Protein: CASSDPILSEAFF.